The clone carrying this T cell receptor beta chain occurred many times. The antigen is not known. The CDR3 sequence is 20 residues long. Germline CDR1 and CDR2: SNHLY and FYNNEI. The V gene lost 0 bases and the J gene lost 0 bases, with 21 bases spanning the gap. RNA transcripts were the template for amplifying TCR beta CDR3 regions. A first-round RT-PCR of the TCR CDR3 used the HTBI primer set. TCRdb reanalysed the multiplex PCR reads using MiXCR and keeps one entry per CDR3 protein. The sample lists 600,000 to 750,000 distinct CDR3 sequences, 17% seen once, with roughly a sixth in the top ten. The data stem from a study of T cells in Graves' hyperthyroidism and ophthalmopathy. Each 10 ml fresh peripheral blood draw supplied the PBMCs. Study findings and constraints: Appearing also in blood were most of the thyroid clonotypes expanded above 0.001.

Specimen: blood. This TCR derives from a man aged 50 to 60 with Graves' hyperthyroidism. The chain has TRBV2 and TRBJ2-1; the D gene is possibly TRBD2 (6 bases). The CDR3 protein is CASSEALGGSGGSSYNEQFF. CDR3 sequence (DNA): TGTGCCAGCAGTGAAGCGCTTGGTGGTAGCGGAGGAAGCTCCTACAATGAGCAGTTCTTC.